These T cell receptor beta chains were read from a single sample in a study of regulatory T cells in long-lasting Graves disease. TCRdb ran MiXCR on the multiplex PCR reads and lists one entry per CDR3 protein. The table shows approximately 540,000 distinct CDR3 sequences, with approximately 12% occurring only once. The sample also formed part of further work on T cells in Graves' hyperthyroidism and ophthalmopathy.

The sample was peripheral blood mononuclear cells (PBMCs), taken at new diagnosis, from a patient treated with antithyroid drugs. The receptors shown here come from a woman aged 25 to 45 with Graves disease. The CDR3 runs from the conserved cysteine through the conserved F or W. Size tells how often a clone was seen (once, few, many) or the class of an expanded clone, and some rows leave it out.

v_call clone_size cdr3_aa
TRBV10-3 many CAIRPTSGRADTQYF
TRBV27 many CASSLYPGSENEQFF
TRBV7-2 NA CASSLTSGRVTGELFF
TRBV9 many CASSGSGREGWDEQFF
TRBV27 many CASSLSASGNEQFF
TRBV29-1 many CSSLGGGIAYNEQFF
TRBV5-1 few CANRTSGSSGTDTQYF
TRBV3-1 many CASMAGPINEQFF
TRBV30 many CAWNEHPGLGGYNEQFF
TRBV29-1 many CSVVSGANTGELFF
TRBV18 many CASSPQREQGNEQYF
TRBV11-2 many CASSFPTMTGELFF
TRBV12-3/TRBV12-4 many CASTRGSANYGYTF
TRBV6-1 many CASSLPGLMNTEAFF
TRBV7-9 few CASSSSDYYGYTF
TRBV6-2/TRBV6-3 NA CASSYQGPYPISGGRNEQFF
TRBV7-9 many CASSLEFLGGPYEQYF
TRBV30 many CAWRRGGLSTGELFF
TRBV5-1 many CASSLAGSGEETQYF
TRBV11-3 many CASSLGWGGATGELFF
TRBV27 NA CASSRWAGEKLFF
TRBV20-1 few CSAREGPGELFF
TRBV4-2 many CASSPVYPESSYNEQFF
TRBV6-1 many CASRTDWGRRVEANVLTF
TRBV11-2 many CASSLESGWGDEQFF
TRBV27 many CASNKRDNNEQFF
TRBV10-2 many CASSERLGVFQPQHF
TRBV6-1 many CASTTGRPTSGGALWQYF
TRBV28 many CASSSAPDRVLDNQPQHF
TRBV5-1 many CASSVGTGFYGYTF
TRBV6-1 NA CASSAQGYQPQHF
TRBV19 few CASSIAGGTEAFF
TRBV2 many CASSVMGSSYNEQFF
TRBV29-1 many CSVDLYRAEGGYGYTF
TRBV20-1 many CSAMDRTLGYNEQFF
TRBV4-3 many CASSQEEDYNSPLHF
TRBV27 few CASSSLLSNQPQHF
TRBV20-1 many CSAQNGQVITEAFF
TRBV10-3 many CAIRDSRGTMEQYF
TRBV6-2/TRBV6-3 many CASTGRNSPLHF
TRBV5-1 few CASQEQGYETQYF
TRBV20-1 many CSARDSEAFF
TRBV10-2 NA CASSASQDTQYF
TRBV28 many CASHSGIVEQFF
TRBV7-9 many CASSLGAGRSYNEQFF
TRBV4-2 NA CASSQDPTVNQPQHF
TRBV6-1 NA CASSQRRATSSTDTQYF
TRBV5-5 NA CASSPWSGTGLNEQFF
TRBV28 many CASSLVAGKSSYEQYF
TRBV19 many CASSSGTNNQPQHF
TRBV20-1 few CSTRDRVGEQYF
TRBV28 NA CASSLWGTGGSPYEQYF
TRBV30 many CAWSLGLAGLGETQYF
TRBV28 many CASSPGTGYTDTQYF